The clone carrying this TCR beta chain was detected only once. For TCRbeta, the library was prepared with unique molecular identifiers. One entry per CDR3 protein results from TCRdb running MiXCR on the PCR reads. Of 500,000 or so distinct CDR3 sequences in the sample, over 25% were seen once. CDR3 size: 13 residues. CDR1 and CDR2 from the germline V gene are GTSNPN and SVGIG (reference sequence). V was trimmed by 2 bases and J by 7 bases, leaving 14 bases between them. The sample is drawn from a study of T-cell reconstitution after alpha-beta-depleted transplantation in children. V gene TRBV30 combines with J gene TRBJ1-2; D is unclear. The sequenced sample was PBMCs from the stem cell graft donor, obtained from the stem cell graft. This clonotype was sampled from a human donor who donated a stem cell graft to a child with aplastic anemia. For the CDR3, the DNA is TGTGCCTGGAGTTGGGCAGCGGAACCTGGCTACACCTTC. Translating it yields CAWSWAAEPGYTF.